These T cell receptor beta chains were read from a single sample in a study of response to subunit inactivated influenza vaccine. TCRdb reprocessed the RT-PCR reads via MiXCR and lists one record per CDR3 protein. Among some 520,000 distinct CDR3 sequences listed, more than 15% were seen once. Sequenced material: CD4+ T cells sorted from PBMCs, taken about 23 months after vaccination. The receptors were gathered from a man in his fifties or sixties who received an inactivated influenza vaccine. Each CDR3 is given with its conserved first and last residue. A D gene is named only where the DNA matches it firmly. Clone size appears in some rows only: once, few, many, or a class for an expanded clone.

CDR3 length	D gene	V gene	clone size	J gene	CDR3 DNA	CDR3 protein
10	.	TRBV11-2	.	TRBJ1-2	TGTGCCAGCACCGAAGATGGCTACACCTTC	CASTEDGYTF
15	TRBD2	TRBV12-3/TRBV12-4	few	TRBJ2-1	TGTGCCAGCAGACCGGGGGGGACCATAAACAATGAGCAGTTCTTC	CASRPGGTINNEQFF
15	TRBD1	TRBV12-3/TRBV12-4	.	TRBJ1-1	TGTGCCAGCAGTCCCTCGACAGGGAGTAACACTGAAGCTTTCTTT	CASSPSTGSNTEAFF
14	.	TRBV5-1	.	TRBJ1-1	TGCGCCAGCAGCTTGGGGTCCGGACCTCTAGAAGCTTTCTTT	CASSLGSGPLEAFF
14	.	TRBV10-3	few	TRBJ2-3	TGTGCCATCAGTGAGTTCAGCAATCCAGATACGCAGTATTTT	CAISEFSNPDTQYF
14	.	TRBV5-6	few	TRBJ1-4	TGTGCCAGCAGCCGGCGGGCAGCCAATGAAAAACTGTTTTTT	CASSRRAANEKLFF
13	TRBD1	TRBV29-1	.	TRBJ2-5	TGCAGCACATGGACAGGGAACCAAGAGACCCAGTACTTC	CSTWTGNQETQYF
14	TRBD1	TRBV5-1	.	TRBJ1-2	TGCGCCAGCAGCCCGACCCAGGGGGCAGATGGCTACACCTTC	CASSPTQGADGYTF
14	.	TRBV12-3/TRBV12-4	many	TRBJ2-7	TGTGCCAGCAGTCCTCGGCGGGCCTCCTACGAGCAGTACTTC	CASSPRRASYEQYF
14	.	TRBV19	.	TRBJ2-3	TGTGCCAGCAGCCGGACGGGAGCCACAGATACGCAGTATTTT	CASSRTGATDTQYF
14	TRBD1	TRBV30	many	TRBJ1-4	TGTGCCTGGAGTTCGGGACAGCATAGTGAAAAACTGTTTTTT	CAWSSGQHSEKLFF
17	.	TRBV10-2	.	TRBJ2-3	TGCGCCAGCAGTGGGGAGCGGACAGTAATTAGCACAGATACGCAGTATTTT	CASSGERTVISTDTQYF
13	.	TRBV18	.	TRBJ1-4	TGTGCCAGCCACATCCGTACTAATGAAAAACTGTTTTTT	CASHIRTNEKLFF
14	.	TRBV12-3/TRBV12-4	.	TRBJ1-1	TGTGCCAGCAGTTTGGCAAGCCCGAACACTGAAGCTTTCTTT	CASSLASPNTEAFF
13	.	TRBV10-3	few	TRBJ2-5	TGTGCCATCAGTGGGGCCCGGGAAGAGACCCAGTACTTC	CAISGAREETQYF
16	TRBD2	TRBV12-3/TRBV12-4	once	TRBJ2-3	TGTGCCAGCAGTTTTTTTAGCGGGGGTACCACAGATACGCAGTATTTT	CASSFFSGGTTDTQYF
13	.	TRBV2	few	TRBJ1-4	TGTGCCAGCAGTCCCCGGCGGGGTGAAAAACTGTTTTTT	CASSPRRGEKLFF
15	TRBD2	TRBV12-3/TRBV12-4	.	TRBJ2-3	TGTGCCAGCAGTGAGACTAGCGCCCGTCCAGATACGCAGTATTTT	CASSETSARPDTQYF